This T cell receptor (beta chain) was observed in a study of response to subunit inactivated influenza vaccine. Remarks on this clonotype: Antigen: not known.

V was trimmed by 0 bases and J by 14 bases, leaving 15 bases between them. Germline V CDR1 and CDR2: SQVTM, ANQGSEA. There are 12 residues in the CDR3. Using its own MiXCR run on the RT-PCR reads, TCRdb lists one record per CDR3 protein. The sample has roughly 500,000 distinct CDR3 sequences; approximately 15% are singletons. Study observations and caveats: It was suggested by the authors that few new T cells are recruited by each seasonal influenza vaccination.

The chain carries TRBV29-1 and TRBJ2-3; perhaps TRBD2 as D (5 bases). This TCR was sampled from a man in his fifties or sixties who received an inactivated influenza vaccine. The material sequenced was CD4+ T cells sorted from PBMCs, taken 23 months after vaccination. The chain's CDR3 is CSVEDVRTGTYF. As DNA, the CDR3 is TGCAGCGTTGAAGATGTCCGGACTGGCACGTATTTT.